This T cell receptor beta chain stems from a study of T cell changes during pregnancy in multiple sclerosis. Libraries were prepared by immunoSEQ multiplex PCR; TCRdb keeps only in-frame clonotypes and omits some of them. This sample has around 72,000 clones, with approximately 92% found just once. Trimming cost V 6 bases and J 2 bases; bases outside gene matches: 7. Germline values: CDR1 MNHNY, CDR2 SVGAGI (reference sequence). The CDR3 runs to 15 residues. This specimen was peripheral blood, taken in the second trimester of pregnancy. V gene TRBV6-6 combines with J gene TRBJ2-3; 8 bases align to TRBD1. This TCR was recovered from a female donor in good health, enrolled as a control in a pregnancy study. The CDR3 spells CASSPRGLYTDTQYF. The CDR3 nucleotides read TGTGCCAGCAGCCCCAGGGGGCTATACACAGATACGCAGTATTTT.